These T cell receptor beta chains were read from a single sample in a study of shared T cell receptors in the human thymus. Produced via immunoSEQ multiplex PCR; TCRdb's table is partial and in-frame only. The table has some 660,000 clones, around 87% seen once; the top ten hold more than 0.009%. These data were also reused for a study on human thymus T cells.

The sample was thymocytes. The receptors shown here come from a boy under two years old with a congenital heart defect. CDR3s include the opening cysteine and the closing phenylalanine or tryptophan. The D gene is left open where the match is weak. Only some rows state a clone size, as once, few, many or a class for expanded clones.

len: 14; j_gene: TRBJ2-7; abundance: once; d_gene: TRBD1; v_gene: TRBV18; CDR3nt: TGTGCCAGCTCATCCGGGACAGGGACCTACGAGCAGTACTTC; CDR3aa: CASSSGTGTYEQYF
len: 21; j_gene: TRBJ1-2; abundance: once; d_gene: TRBD1; v_gene: TRBV9; CDR3nt: TGTGCCAGCAGCGTATTCCCCTCTGGGACAGCCTATTCCCGCGGTTGGTATGGCTACACCTTC; CDR3aa: CASSVFPSGTAYSRGWYGYTF
len: 14; j_gene: TRBJ2-4; abundance: once; d_gene: .; v_gene: TRBV13; CDR3nt: TGTGCCAGCAGCTTGAACGGGGGGCAAAACATTCAGTACTTC; CDR3aa: CASSLNGGQNIQYF
len: 14; j_gene: TRBJ2-7; abundance: once; d_gene: .; v_gene: TRBV11-2; CDR3nt: TGTGCCAGCAGCTTAGCGGGGAACTCCTACGAGCAGTACTTC; CDR3aa: CASSLAGNSYEQYF
len: 11; j_gene: TRBJ2-5; abundance: .; d_gene: .; v_gene: TRBV7-6; CDR3nt: TGTGCCAGCAGCTCGCAAGAGACCCAGTACTTC; CDR3aa: CASSSQETQYF
len: 16; j_gene: TRBJ1-5; abundance: .; d_gene: TRBD1; v_gene: TRBV19; CDR3nt: TGTGCCAGTAGTGGGGACAGGGCCTCCTCGGGGCAGCCCCAGCATTTT; CDR3aa: CASSGDRASSGQPQHF
len: 19; j_gene: TRBJ2-2; abundance: once; d_gene: .; v_gene: TRBV23-1; CDR3nt: TGCGCCAGCAGTCTCAATAAGCAGGGTTCCGGGTCGACTGACGGGGAGCTGTTTTTT; CDR3aa: CASSLNKQGSGSTDGELFF
len: 19; j_gene: TRBJ2-7; abundance: .; d_gene: .; v_gene: TRBV7-2; CDR3nt: TGTGCCAGCAGCTTAGGTTCCCCTCGGCTGGTTAGGAGCTCCTACGAGCAGTACTTC; CDR3aa: CASSLGSPRLVRSSYEQYF
len: 17; j_gene: TRBJ1-5; abundance: .; d_gene: TRBD1; v_gene: TRBV4-3; CDR3nt: TGCGCCAGCAGCCAAGAAACTTGGACAGGGAGAGGACAGCCCCAGCATTTT; CDR3aa: CASSQETWTGRGQPQHF
len: 17; j_gene: TRBJ2-2; abundance: .; d_gene: .; v_gene: TRBV7-8; CDR3nt: TGTGCCAGCAGCTTCCCTGTTTCCCGACAGTACACCGGGGAGCTGTTTTTT; CDR3aa: CASSFPVSRQYTGELFF
len: 15; j_gene: TRBJ2-7; abundance: .; d_gene: .; v_gene: TRBV7-6; CDR3nt: TGTGCCAGCAGCCTTTCAGGGGGAGGCTCCTACGAGCAGTACTTC; CDR3aa: CASSLSGGGSYEQYF
len: 14; j_gene: TRBJ2-5; abundance: .; d_gene: .; v_gene: TRBV5-1; CDR3nt: TGCGCCAGCAGCCTCCTCAGCAGCGGGGAGACCCAGTACTTC; CDR3aa: CASSLLSSGETQYF